The clone carrying this TCR beta chain was counted once. The libraries were made with immunoSEQ v3. Measured with immunoSEQ multiplex PCR; TCRdb has only the in-frame clones, and not every one. The table records roughly 46,000 clones, about 86% of them present only once. The data stem from a study of TIL therapy for anti-PD-1-resistant metastatic lung cancer. As for the study in general: Tumors were harvested before any PD-1/PD-L1 blockade. Half of patients were current or former smokers. By whole-exome sequencing, median non-synonymous tumor mutation burden was around 1.5 mutations per megabase.

Described time point: pre-treatment sample, taken before nivolumab and TIL therapy. Patients were adults with stage 4 NSCLC. CDR1 is MNHEY, CDR2 SVGAGI, per germline. This CDR3 spans 15 amino acids. The V gene end was trimmed by 6 bases and the J gene end by 8 bases; junction bases not matched to a gene: 9. The sequenced sample was blood, obtained at baseline. This clonotype originated in a person aged 25-85 years with non-small cell lung cancer. The V and J genes are TRBV6-5 and TRBJ1-6; TRBD1 matches at 8 bases. The CDR3 coding sequence is TGTGCCAGCAGACCCAAACAGGGGGAGCATTCACCCCTCCACTTT. Translated, it gives CASRPKQGEHSPLHF.